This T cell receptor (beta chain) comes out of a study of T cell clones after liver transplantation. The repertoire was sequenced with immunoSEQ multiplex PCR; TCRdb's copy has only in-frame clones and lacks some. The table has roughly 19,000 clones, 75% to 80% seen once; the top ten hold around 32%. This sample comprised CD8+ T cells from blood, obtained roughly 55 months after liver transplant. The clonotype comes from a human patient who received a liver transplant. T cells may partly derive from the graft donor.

In DNA, the CDR3 is TGTGCCAGCAGAGAGGGGGTGATAAGCACTGAAGCTTTCTTT. It translates to CASREGVISTEAFF. This rearrangement joins TRBV6-5 to TRBJ1-1, with D maybe TRBD1 (6 bases). V was shortened by 6 bases and J by 4 bases, with 15 bases between the two germline ends. Germline V gene data show CDR1 as MNHEY and CDR2 as SVGAGI. The CDR3 consists of 14 residues.